This T cell receptor beta chain was recovered during a study of blood T cells in healthy people across ages. The study's findings and limits: Diversity of TCR beta correlated strongly with naive T cell percentage. While age rose, TCR beta diversity per million T cells dropped in a roughly linear way.

Regarding this clonotype: What it binds is unknown.

Isolation of PBMCs gave at least 7 million cells per sample. Through a sample-barcoded 5' primer and a J-beta primer mix, a second PCR was run for roughly 7 to 12 cycles. Per-sample output comprised a minimum of 2.5 million paired-end reads containing CDR3. Using its own MiXCR run on the 5' RACE reads, TCRdb lists one record per CDR3 protein. The sample includes approximately 1,000,000 distinct CDR3 sequences, around 43% seen only once; the top ten take 18%. Germline values: CDR1 LGHDT, CDR2 YNNKEL (reference sequence). The CDR3 sequence is 17 residues long. With 0 bases removed from V and 3 bases from J, the gap between germline ends came to 17 bases.

The sequence was obtained from a woman aged 55-70 years in good health. The sample comprised blood. The chain has TRBV3-1 and TRBJ1-1; D is perhaps TRBD1 (5 bases). The CDR3 nucleotides read TGTGCCAGCAGCCAAGATATGGCAGGGTGGGGTGACACTGAAGCTTTCTTT. Translating it yields CASSQDMAGWGDTEAFF.